The source of this T cell receptor beta chain is a study of shared clonotypes between healthy human individuals. Sequencing was at deep level. Investigators spread the genomic DNA of each subset evenly over several immunoSEQ plates. Sequencing used immunoSEQ multiplex PCR; TCRdb keeps in-frame clones, though not all of them. The sample carries some 2,500,000 clones, under 95% recorded once. In the case of this clone: What it recognizes is unknown.

Among the donors, all were Caucasian adults who lived in Nashville, Tennessee. Study findings and constraints: Among four donors, around 5% of naive CD4 clonotypes were found in common.

Trimming removed 5 bases from V and 1 base from J, with 8 bases in between. This CDR3 region has 13 residues. In germline, CDR1 is SNHLY, CDR2 FYNNEI. This sequence joins TRBV2 and TRBJ2-5; unclear D gene. The sequenced material came from naive CD4+ T cells from PBMCs. Subset noted: CD45RA+ positively selected. The TCR sequence derives from a man aged 18-30 years in good health. Some clones in this sample may be carry-over from other donors' samples. In DNA form, the CDR3 reads TGTGCCAGCAGTCCACAGCTCCAAGAGACCCAGTACTTC. Encoded protein: CASSPQLQETQYF.